These T cell receptor beta chains were read from a single sample in a study of cytotoxic CD8 clonotypes in ibrutinib-treated CLL. Produced via immunoSEQ multiplex PCR; TCRdb's table is partial and in-frame only. This sample has roughly 200,000 clones, with approximately 79% found just once. Sequences were derived from PBMCs, sampled after 12 months of ibrutinib treatment. These receptors were taken from a human donor with chronic lymphocytic leukemia. CDR3s include the opening cysteine and the closing phenylalanine or tryptophan. The D gene is left open where the match is weak. Expanded clones get a size class; other rows say once, few or many, or leave the size out.

>.|TRBV7-8|few|TRBJ2-7
TGTGCCAGCAGCCTACCGGGCCTATCCTACGAGCAGTACTTC
CASSLPGLSYEQYF
>TRBD1|TRBV2|.|TRBJ1-2
TGTGCCAGCAGCTCGGACAGGGCTATGAGCTACACCTTC
CASSSDRAMSYTF
>.|TRBV6-6|.|TRBJ1-6
TGTGCCAGCAGTTACTCGGGGGTGCCCCTCCACTTT
CASSYSGVPLHF
>TRBD1|TRBV7-9|once|TRBJ1-4
TGTGCCAGCAGCTGGGACAGATACAATGAAAAACTGTTTTTT
CASSWDRYNEKLFF
>.|TRBV18|.|TRBJ1-3
TGTGCCAGCTCACCACCCTCAGGGAGTGGAAACACCATATATTTT
CASSPPSGSGNTIYF
>.|TRBV2|.|TRBJ1-1
TGTGCCAGCAGTGTCAGGGCATCCACTGAAGCTTTCTTT
CASSVRASTEAFF
>.|TRBV6-5|.|TRBJ2-1
TGTGCCAGCAGTTACGTTGCGGCCGAGCAGTTCTTC
CASSYVAAEQFF
>.|TRBV7-7|.|TRBJ2-1
TGTGCTAGCAGCCCTAGCCCTAGGGGGGGTGAGCAGTTCTTC
CASSPSPRGGEQFF
>.|TRBV18|.|TRBJ1-2
TGTGCCAGCTCACCACCTATCGGGAATCTCTATGGCTACACCTTC
CASSPPIGNLYGYTF
>TRBD2|TRBV30|.|TRBJ2-2
TGTGCCTGGAAGCCCGGGGGGACGAACACCGGGGAGCTGTTTTTT
CAWKPGGTNTGELFF
>.|TRBV5-1|.|TRBJ2-2
TGCGCCAGCAGCCCCGGTGGGGGTAACACCGGGGAGCTGTTTTTT
CASSPGGGNTGELFF
>.|TRBV7-2|.|TRBJ1-1
TGTGCCAGCAGCTTAGAGGGGTTCGGTGAAGCTTTCTTT
CASSLEGFGEAFF
>TRBD1|TRBV2|.|TRBJ1-5
TGTGCCAGCAGTTGGGACAGGGAAGGTTCAAGTAGCAATCAGCCCCAGCATTTT
CASSWDREGSSSNQPQHF
>.|TRBV4-1|.|TRBJ2-7
TGCGCCAGCAGCCAAGGGCTCAGGAGGGGATCCTACGAGCAGTACTTC
CASSQGLRRGSYEQYF
>.|TRBV28|.|TRBJ2-4
TGTGCCAGCAGTTCGCCGGGACGGTGGTTGAACTTC
CASSSPGRWLNF
>TRBD2|TRBV19|few|TRBJ2-2
TGTGCCAGTAGTATGAGGAGGGAGGGCACCGGGGAGCTGTTTTTT
CASSMRREGTGELFF
>TRBD2|TRBV6-1|.|TRBJ2-5
TGTGCCAGCAGTGAATTCCGGCTAGCGGGAGAAGGGGAGACCCAGTACTTC
CASSEFRLAGEGETQYF
>.|TRBV6-5|.|TRBJ1-2
TGTGCCAGCAGTTACAGGGACTTAGTGCATGGCTACACCTTC
CASSYRDLVHGYTF
>.|TRBV7-9|many|TRBJ2-3
TGTGCCAGCAGCCTGGGACGTGAGCGGGCAGCAGATACGCAGTATTTT
CASSLGRERAADTQYF
>TRBD1|TRBV28|.|TRBJ1-1
TGTGCCAGCAGTTTCCCGCCCCGGGACAGGACTAACACTGAAGCTTTCTTT
CASSFPPRDRTNTEAFF
>TRBD2|TRBV9|.|TRBJ2-3
TGTGCCAGCAGCGTTACTAGCGCCAGCACAGATACGCAGTATTTT
CASSVTSASTDTQYF
>TRBD2|TRBV6-4|.|TRBJ2-1
TGTGCCAGCAGTGATGGGGGGGTGAAGGGTGAGCAGTTCTTC
CASSDGGVKGEQFF
>.|TRBV9|many|TRBJ2-5
TGTGCCAGCAGCGTAGGGACAGTAGAGACCCAGTACTTC
CASSVGTVETQYF
>.|TRBV4-1|once|TRBJ2-5
TGCGCCAGCAGCCAAGATCACAAGCAAGAGACCCAGTACTTC
CASSQDHKQETQYF
>TRBD2|TRBV25-1|.|TRBJ2-5
TGTGCCAGCAGTGAAGGGAGGGCAATCCAAGAGACCCAGTACTTC
CASSEGRAIQETQYF
>TRBD1|TRBV29-1|.|TRBJ1-2
TGCAGCGTTGGAGTTAGACAGGGATACTATGGCTACACCTTC
CSVGVRQGYYGYTF
>TRBD1|TRBV29-1|once|TRBJ1-4
TGCAGCGTTGAGTTGGTACAGGGGGCGCGTGAAAAACTGTTTTTT
CSVELVQGAREKLFF
>.|TRBV5-6|once|TRBJ2-5
TGTGCCAGCAGCTTGGTCAGGGGTTATCTCCAAGAGACCCAGTACTTC
CASSLVRGYLQETQYF
>TRBD1|TRBV28|.|TRBJ1-2
TGTGCCAGCAGTTTTGACAGGGGGAGTCCTGGCTACACCTTC
CASSFDRGSPGYTF